This TCR beta chain originates from a study of response to subunit inactivated influenza vaccine. This clonotype was detected a few times. The antigen remains unidentified. TCRdb re-called the RT-PCR reads with MiXCR, one entry per CDR3 protein. The sample carries fewer than 650,000 distinct CDR3 sequences, 10% to 15% recorded once. Trimming cost V 8 bases and J 14 bases, with 13 bases left between them. In germline, CDR1 is LGHDT, CDR2 YNNKEL (reference sequence). This CDR3 spans 10 amino acids. Findings of the study overall: Few additional T cells are recruited per seasonal influenza vaccination, authors suggested.

Sequenced material: PBMCs from blood, taken 40 to 50 days after vaccination. The receptor comes from a man between 45 and 60 years old who received an inactivated influenza vaccine. The rearrangement uses TRBV3-1 and TRBJ2-1; D perhaps matches TRBD2 (5 bases). CDR3: CASGYPEEFF. In DNA, the CDR3 is TGTGCCAGCGGATACCCGGAGGAGTTCTTC.